This entry lists 22 T cell receptor beta chains sequenced from one sample in a study of T cell responses to AZD1222 COVID-19 vaccine. Method: immunoSEQ multiplex PCR; TCRdb's copy keeps in-frame clones and lacks some. In the table there are 150,000 or so clones, 75% to 95% of which are singletons. The sample in question was peripheral blood, obtained on day 0 of AZD1222 vaccination. The receptors derive from an adult in good health.

The J gene is TRBJ2-4, the V gene TRBV19; no clear D gene. The CDR3 runs 14 residues. Germline values: CDR1 LNHDA, CDR2 SQIVND (reference sequence). Trimming left V 7 bases short and J 1 base short, with 11 bases between. The chain's CDR3 is CASTNEAAKNIQYF. The CDR3 DNA reads TGTGCCAGTACCAACGAGGCGGCCAAAAACATTCAGTACTTC.

The chain links TRBV7-2 to TRBJ2-5; 7 positions agree with TRBD1. Trimming removed 5 bases from V and 7 bases from J; junction bases left unmatched: 7. CDR1 and CDR2 from the germline V gene are SGHTA and FQGNSA. This CDR3 spans 13 amino acids. The CDR3 protein is CASSRQGEGTQYF. CDR3 nucleotide sequence: TGTGCCAGCAGCCGTCAGGGGGAAGGGACCCAGTACTTC. The full variable domain, with the rest looked up from reference TRBV7-2 and TRBJ2-5, is GAGVSQSPSNKVTEKGKDVELRCDPISGHTALYWYRQSLGQGLEFLIYFQGNSAPDKSGLPSDRFSAERTGGSVSTLTIQRTQQEDSAVYLCASSRQGEGTQYFGPGTRLLVL.

In the case of this clone: A much larger clone lies one base from this, so it may be a read error. The chain carries TRBV7-9 and TRBJ2-7; D possibly corresponds to TRBD2 (6 bases). Germline V gene data show CDR1 as SEHNR and CDR2 as FQNEAQ (reference sequence). CDR3 length: 13 residues. V lost 1 base, J lost 4 bases, and 8 bases lay in between. The CDR3 spells CASSLVLAYEQYF. In nucleotides, the CDR3 is TGTGCCAGCAGCTTAGTCCTAGCGTACGAGCAGTACTTC.

The chain combines TRBV12-3 or TRBV12-4 with TRBJ2-3, with D hard to call. The CDR3 runs 13 residues. Trimming shortened V by 5 bases and J by 1 base, and 7 bases separated the two germline ends. CDR3 residues: CASSPGGTDTQYF. In DNA, the CDR3 is TGTGCCAGCAGTCCCGGAGGCACAGATACGCAGTATTTT.

The CDR3 region is CASSWTRTDLNYGYTF. The CDR3 DNA reads as TGTGCCAGCAGTTGGACCCGGACAGACCTTAACTATGGCTACACCTTC. The chain links TRBV6-2 or TRBV6-3 to TRBJ1-2, with D possibly being TRBD1 (6 bases). This CDR3 is built from 16 residues. Deletions cut 4 bases from V and 1 base from J, with 16 bases between. Per germline, CDR1 MNHEY and CDR2 SVGEGT.

V gene TRBV11-2 combines with J gene TRBJ1-1; no clear D gene. The CDR3 runs 15 residues. Trimming cost V 1 base and J 13 bases, with 22 bases left between them. Germline CDR1 SGHAT, CDR2 FQNNGV. The CDR3 protein is CASSLVPDEPSGDFF. CDR3 in DNA: TGTGCCAGCAGCTTAGTTCCGGACGAGCCGTCTGGGGATTTCTTT.

The gene calls are TRBV27 and TRBJ2-7, with 8 bases fitting TRBD1. V dropped 5 bases and J dropped 2; count of bases not matched to a gene: 5. CDR1 MNHEY and CDR2 SMNVEV come from the germline V gene (reference sequence). This CDR3 has 14 residues. CDR3: CASSHGTGAYEQYF. Written as DNA, the CDR3 is TGTGCCAGCAGTCACGGGACAGGCGCCTACGAGCAGTACTTC.

V is TRBV19 and J is TRBJ1-5; D unresolved. Trimming took off 2 bases at V and 5 bases at J, with 7 bases between the two ends. CDR1 is LNHDA, CDR2 SQIVND, per germline (reference sequence). The CDR3 runs to 13 residues. The CDR3 coding sequence is TGTGCCAGTAGTATACAGGTTCATCAGCCCCAGCATTTT. The encoded protein is CASSIQVHQPQHF.

This rearrangement joins TRBV4-3 to TRBJ2-7; a weak D match, TRBD2 (6 bases). Germline V gene sequence: CDR1 LGHNA, CDR2 YSLEER. Trimming left V 3 bases short and J 0 bases short, with 12 bases between. The CDR3 length is 15 residues. The CDR3: CASSQYSGSSYEQYF. The CDR3 bases are TGCGCCAGCAGCCAGTATAGCGGAAGCTCCTACGAGCAGTACTTC.

The chain recombines TRBV5-6 with TRBJ2-5; 7 bases are a match to TRBD1. Germline V gives CDR1 SGHDT, CDR2 YYEEEE. CDR3 length: 16 amino acids. Losses at the gene ends were 0 bases for V and 4 bases for J; bases not matched to a gene: 9. This chain's CDR3 is CASSLAAGQVGETQYF. The CDR3 DNA reads as TGTGCCAGCAGCTTGGCGGCAGGACAGGTGGGAGAGACCCAGTACTTC.

The chain links TRBV5-1 to TRBJ1-1, with D hard to call. There are 13 residues in the CDR3. V shed 0 bases and J shed 5 bases, with 8 bases lying between them. Germline V gene data show CDR1 as SGHRS and CDR2 as YFSETQ. The CDR3 DNA reads as TGCGCCAGCAGCTTGGAAGGTTGGACTGAAGCTTTCTTT. Translating it yields CASSLEGWTEAFF.

There are a few counts of this clone. The J gene is TRBJ2-7, the V gene TRBV7-2; D not resolved. The CDR3 sequence is 14 residues long. Trimming left V 6 bases short and J 3 bases short, with 15 bases between. Germline V gives CDR1 SGHTA, CDR2 FQGNSA. CDR3 in DNA: TGTGCCAGCAGTTCTAACCCCGGACGCTACGAGCAGTACTTC. Protein sequence: CASSSNPGRYEQYF.

J is TRBJ2-1 and V is TRBV11-2, with 10 nucleotides matching TRBD1. The CDR3 covers 16 residues. In germline, CDR1 is SGHAT, CDR2 FQNNGV. V was clipped by 3 bases and J by 9 bases; unmatched bases: 11. The CDR3 spells CASSFTRGQGLFEQFF. DNA for the CDR3: TGTGCCAGCAGCTTCACTAGGGGACAGGGGTTGTTTGAGCAGTTCTTC.

The chain is built from TRBV27 and TRBJ1-6; D is uncertain. In germline, CDR1 is MNHEY, CDR2 SMNVEV (reference sequence). The CDR3 covers 15 residues. Trimming left V 6 bases short and J 0 bases short, with 9 bases between. The CDR3 DNA reads TGTGCCAGCAGGGGAGGCATCTCCTATAATTCACCCCTCCACTTT. This codes for CASRGGISYNSPLHF.

The rearrangement joins TRBV7-9 to TRBJ2-7, with D possibly TRBD1 on 5 matching bases. The V and J ends lost 3 bases and 2 bases respectively, with 11 bases between them. This CDR3 is built from 14 residues. From germline, CDR1 is SEHNR and CDR2 FQNEAQ (reference sequence). The DNA of the CDR3 is TGTGCCAGCAGCTTTCGCAGGGCACCCTACGAGCAGTACTTC. Translation gives CASSFRRAPYEQYF.

The genes are TRBV7-9 and TRBJ2-1; D might be TRBD1 or TRBD2, each matching 5 bases. Trimming took 5 bases from V and 3 from J, leaving 23 bases between them. The germline gives CDR1 SEHNR, CDR2 FQNEAQ (reference sequence). This CDR3 has 18 residues. This chain's CDR3 is CASSTTLLVDGHYNEQFF. CDR3 bases: TGTGCCAGCAGCACTACGCTACTAGTCGACGGACACTACAATGAGCAGTTCTTC.

Only a few counts were recorded for this clone. The V and J genes are TRBV2 and TRBJ2-7, with TRBD2 as a possible D gene (6 bases). The germline gives CDR1 SNHLY, CDR2 FYNNEI. The germline V and J ends were trimmed by 2 bases and 3 bases, with 29 bases remaining between them. The length of the CDR3 is 20 residues. Here the CDR3 reads CASSETKLGGRTHTYYEQYF. In nucleotides, the CDR3 is TGTGCCAGCAGTGAAACCAAGTTGGGGGGAAGAACACATACCTACTACGAGCAGTACTTC.

The chain employs TRBV4-2 and TRBJ2-1, with TRBD2 matching over 11 bases. The CDR3 sequence is 16 residues long. The V gene end was trimmed by 4 bases and the J gene end by 6 bases; junction bases not matched to a gene: 8. The germline V gene encodes CDR1 LGHNA and CDR2 YNFKEQ. This CDR3 is CASSPLAGGPSNEQFF. The CDR3 DNA reads TGTGCCAGCAGCCCTTTAGCGGGAGGGCCTAGCAATGAGCAGTTCTTC.

This chain joins TRBV9 and TRBJ2-5; 9 bases align to TRBD2. Per germline, CDR1 SGDLS and CDR2 YYNGEE. J was trimmed by 0 bases and V by 0 bases; bases with no gene match: 3. This CDR3 is 16 amino acids long. The CDR3 spells CASSVEPSGNQETQYF. The CDR3 bases are TGTGCCAGCAGCGTAGAGCCTAGCGGGAACCAAGAGACCCAGTACTTC.

This clone was detected only a few times. CDR3 residues: CASSQQGYYGYTF. The DNA for the CDR3 is TGTGCCAGCAGCCAACAGGGGTACTATGGCTACACCTTC. V gene TRBV4-2 combines with J gene TRBJ1-2; D is possibly TRBD1 (6 bases). The V end was cut by 2 bases, the J end by 3 bases, with 7 bases between. There are 13 residues in the CDR3. Germline CDR1 is LGHNA and CDR2 is YNFKEQ.

To note about this clone: This sample also contains other DNA sequences that code for the same CDR3. The chain couples TRBV7-9 to TRBJ1-6; no reliable D call. In germline, CDR1 is SEHNR, CDR2 FQNEAQ (reference sequence). The CDR3 loop spans 12 amino acids. V was shortened by 1 base and J by 5 bases, with 0 bases between the two germline ends. CDR3 sequence: CASSLDNSPLHF. CDR3 bases: TGTGCCAGCAGCTTAGATAATTCACCCCTCCACTTT.

This chain uses TRBV28 with TRBJ2-4, with D hard to call. V was shortened by 5 bases and J by 1 base, with 18 bases between the two germline ends. This CDR3 has 17 residues. The germline V gene encodes CDR1 MDHEN and CDR2 SYDVKM. The CDR3 bases are TGTGCCAGCAGTCCCGGACGTCCCCGGTTGGCCAAAAACATTCAGTACTTC. Protein sequence: CASSPGRPRLAKNIQYF.